The clone carrying this T cell receptor (beta chain) was detected a few times. What it binds is not known. CDR1 is SQVTM, CDR2 ANQGSEA, per germline. The CDR3 consists of 13 residues. V shed 7 bases, J shed 7 bases, and the junction held 9 bases outside the gene matches. This specimen comes from a study of T-cell reconstitution after alpha-beta-depleted transplantation in children. Using unique molecular identifiers, the investigators prepared the TCRbeta library. TCRdb reprocessed the PCR reads via MiXCR and lists one record per CDR3 protein. The profile covers fewer than 750,000 distinct CDR3 sequences, with 25% to 30% appearing a single time and around a third taken by the ten largest. General study results and limits: Some patients' high day-60 TCRbeta diversity was attributed to recipient cells surviving conditioning. Reported findings indicate that, about two months after transplant, alpha-beta T cells came from several hundred expanded clones, which were derived from non-depleted graft cells. Newly made T cells mostly supplied T-cell counts and diversity one year after transplant.

The receptor comes from a boy under three years old with Wiskott-Aldrich syndrome, due to receive a stem cell transplant. Here the sequenced sample was PBMCs, taken before TCRalphabeta/CD19-depleted stem cell transplant. The chain carries TRBV29-1 and TRBJ1-4; 7 bases are shared with TRBD1. This CDR3 reads CSATYRGGEKLFF. The CDR3 DNA is TGCAGCGCCACCTACAGGGGTGGTGAAAAACTGTTTTTT.